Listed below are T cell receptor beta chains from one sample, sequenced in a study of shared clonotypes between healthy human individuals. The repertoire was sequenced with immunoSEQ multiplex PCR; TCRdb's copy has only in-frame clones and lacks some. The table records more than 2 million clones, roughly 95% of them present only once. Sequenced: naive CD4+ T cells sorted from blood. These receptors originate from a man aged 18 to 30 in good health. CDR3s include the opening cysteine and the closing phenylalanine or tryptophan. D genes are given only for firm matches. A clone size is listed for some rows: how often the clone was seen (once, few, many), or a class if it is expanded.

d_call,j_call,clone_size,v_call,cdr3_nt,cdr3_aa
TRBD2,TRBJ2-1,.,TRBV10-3,TGTGCCATCAGTGCGACTAGCGGGGGGTACAATGAGCAGTTCTTC,CAISATSGGYNEQFF
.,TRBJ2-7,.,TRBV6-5,TGTGCCAGCATGAGTTTTTCTCTCAACGAGCAGTACTTC,CASMSFSLNEQYF
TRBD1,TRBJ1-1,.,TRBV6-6,TGTGCCAGCAGTCGACAGGGGAACACTGAAGCTTTCTTT,CASSRQGNTEAFF
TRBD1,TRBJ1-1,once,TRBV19,TGTGCCAGTAGTGCCACGGGACAGGGGTACACTGAAGCTTTCTTT,CASSATGQGYTEAFF
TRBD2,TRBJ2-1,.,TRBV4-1,TGCGCCAGCAGCCAAGCCGGGAGGAGCTCCTACAATGAGCAGTTCTTC,CASSQAGRSSYNEQFF
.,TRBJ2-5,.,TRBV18,TGTGCCAGCTCACCGAAAGAGACCCAGTACTTC,CASSPKETQYF
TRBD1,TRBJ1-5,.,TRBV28,TGTGCCAGCAGACCCGGACAGGGGAATAATCAGCCCCAGCATTTT,CASRPGQGNNQPQHF
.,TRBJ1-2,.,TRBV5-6,TGTGCCAGCACCACCTTCGGGGGCTGGGGCTACACCTTC,CASTTFGGWGYTF
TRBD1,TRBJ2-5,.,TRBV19,TGTGCCAGTAGTATAACCCGAGTACAGGGGGAAGAGACCCAGTACTTC,CASSITRVQGEETQYF
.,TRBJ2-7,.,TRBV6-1,TGTGCCGGGGGGGGACAGGAGAGCTCCTACGAGCAGTACTTC,CAGGGQESSYEQYF
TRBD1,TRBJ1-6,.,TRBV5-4,TGTGCCAGCAGCTCACGGACAGGGCAAAATTCACCCCTCCACTTT,CASSSRTGQNSPLHF
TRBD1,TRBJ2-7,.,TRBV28,TGTGCCAGCAGTACTCCGGGACAGGCTGTCCACGAGCAGTACTTC,CASSTPGQAVHEQYF
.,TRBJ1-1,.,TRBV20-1,TGCAGTGCTGGGTACGGCACTGAAGCTTTCTTT,CSAGYGTEAFF
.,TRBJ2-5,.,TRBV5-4,TGTGCCAGCAGCAATAGTCCACAAACCCAAGAGACCCAGTACTTC,CASSNSPQTQETQYF
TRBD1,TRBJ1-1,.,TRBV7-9,TGTGCCAGCAGCCTTGGGACAGGGCTACAGGGTGTGACTGAAGCTTTCTTT,CASSLGTGLQGVTEAFF
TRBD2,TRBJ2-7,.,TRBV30,TGTGCCTGGAGTCCCGGGGCTAGCGGGAGCTACGAGCAGTACTTC,CAWSPGASGSYEQYF
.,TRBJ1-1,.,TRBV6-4,TGTGCCAGCAGGGCGGTGGGTGGGGGGCCTACCGCTTCAATGAACACTGAAGCTTTCTTT,CASRAVGGGPTASMNTEAFF
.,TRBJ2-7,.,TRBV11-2,TGTGCCAGCAGCTTGGCTATCACAGGAGGGCGCTACGAGCAGTACTTC,CASSLAITGGRYEQYF
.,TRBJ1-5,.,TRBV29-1,TGCAGCGCTGCGCGGGATAGCAATCAGCCCCAGCATTTT,CSAARDSNQPQHF
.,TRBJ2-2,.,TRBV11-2,TGTGCCAGCAGTTCATTCGTGGGAGAACCCGGGGAGCTGTTTTTT,CASSSFVGEPGELFF
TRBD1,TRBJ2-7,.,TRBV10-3,TGTGCCATCAGTTACAATCCGACAGGGCCCTACGAGCAGTACTTC,CAISYNPTGPYEQYF
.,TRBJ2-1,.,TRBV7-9,TGTGCCAGCAGCTTACCGAGGGGAAGAGGCAATGAGCAGTTCTTC,CASSLPRGRGNEQFF
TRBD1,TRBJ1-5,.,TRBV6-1,TGTGCCAGCAGTGCCCCGACAGGGAATAGCAATCAGCCCCAGCATTTT,CASSAPTGNSNQPQHF
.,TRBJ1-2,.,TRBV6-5,TGTGCCAGCAGTCCCCCGGCGGGGTTCGGCGGCTACACCTTC,CASSPPAGFGGYTF
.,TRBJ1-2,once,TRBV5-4,TGTGCCAGCAGCACGAGACGGGACGCCGGACCCTATGGCTACACCTTC,CASSTRRDAGPYGYTF
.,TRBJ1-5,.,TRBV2,TGTGCCAGCCGGAACAGGGACAATCAGCCCCAGCATTTT,CASRNRDNQPQHF
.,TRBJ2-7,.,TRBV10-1,TGCGCCAGCAGTGAGAGAAGGGAAGAGCAGTACTTC,CASSERREEQYF
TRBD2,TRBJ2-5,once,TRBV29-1,TGCAGCGCAGGGACTAGCGGGGGAGGAGAGACCCAGTACTTC,CSAGTSGGGETQYF
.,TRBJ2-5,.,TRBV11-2,TGTGCCAGCAGCTCACCGGTGTTGCTGGGGCAAGAGACCCAGTACTTC,CASSSPVLLGQETQYF
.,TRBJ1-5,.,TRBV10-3,TGTGCCATCAGTGAGGAGGGAGGAAGCAATCAGCCCCAGCATTTT,CAISEEGGSNQPQHF
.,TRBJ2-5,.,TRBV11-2,TGTGCCAGCAGCCCCGGGTGGCAGGAACAAGAGACCCAGTACTTC,CASSPGWQEQETQYF
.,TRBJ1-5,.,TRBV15,TGTGCCACCAGCAGAGACGGGCCCCCTCAGCCCCAGCATTTT,CATSRDGPPQPQHF
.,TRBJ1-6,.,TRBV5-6,TGTGCCAGCAGCTTGGCCTTGGCGGGTTCACCCCTCCACTTT,CASSLALAGSPLHF
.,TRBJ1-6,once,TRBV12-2,TGTGCAAGTCGCTTAGAGGTCAGGGGGCTCCCGACCAATAATTCACCCCTCCACTTT,CASRLEVRGLPTNNSPLHF
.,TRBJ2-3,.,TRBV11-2,TGTGCCAGCAGCACGCGCACGACAGTTAGCCACACAGATACGCAGTATTTT,CASSTRTTVSHTDTQYF
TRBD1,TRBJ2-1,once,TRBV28,TGTGCCAGCAGTCTTCCTACGAGGGGACAGAACAATGAGCAGTTCTTC,CASSLPTRGQNNEQFF
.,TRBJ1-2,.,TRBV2,TGTGCCAGCAGTGCGGTCCCAGGCTACACCTTC,CASSAVPGYTF
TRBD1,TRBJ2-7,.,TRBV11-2,TGTGCCAGCAGAGAACCGGGACAGGGGACCTACGAGCAGTACTTC,CASREPGQGTYEQYF
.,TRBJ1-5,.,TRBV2,TGTGCCAGCAAGGCCCAGGCAGGGAACAATCAGCCCCAGCATTTT,CASKAQAGNNQPQHF
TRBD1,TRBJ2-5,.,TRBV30,TGTGCCTGGAGTGTGGGGCAGGGGGAAGAGACCCAGTACTTC,CAWSVGQGEETQYF
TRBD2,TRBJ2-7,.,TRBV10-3,TGTGCCATCAGTGATATCAGCGGGGTCCACGAGCAGTACTTC,CAISDISGVHEQYF
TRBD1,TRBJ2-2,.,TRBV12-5,TGTGCTAGTGGTTTGACCCGGGGACAGGGTAGAACCGGGGAGCTGTTTTTT,CASGLTRGQGRTGELFF
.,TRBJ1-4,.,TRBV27,TGTGCCAGCAAACACCCACGCTCCTCAACTAATGAAAAACTGTTTTTT,CASKHPRSSTNEKLFF
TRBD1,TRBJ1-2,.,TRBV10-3,TGTGCCATCAGTGGGACAGGGGGCGATCGGGGCTACACCTTC,CAISGTGGDRGYTF
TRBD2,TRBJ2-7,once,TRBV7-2,TGTGCCAGCAGCCTTGTGGCTAGCGGGGGTAGCTACGAGCAGTACTTC,CASSLVASGGSYEQYF
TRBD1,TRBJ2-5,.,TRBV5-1,TGCGCCAGCAGCTTGGACCCCGGGACAGGGAAAGAGACCCAGTACTTC,CASSLDPGTGKETQYF
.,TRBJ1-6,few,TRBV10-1,TGCGCCAGCAGTGAGTCGGATAATTCACCCCTCCACTTT,CASSESDNSPLHF
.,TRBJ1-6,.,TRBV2,TGTGCCTCCAATGGGACACCAAATTCACCCCTCCACTTT,CASNGTPNSPLHF
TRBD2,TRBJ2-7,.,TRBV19,TGTGCCAGTAGACCGGGACTAGAAGGGGACTACGAGCAGTACTTC,CASRPGLEGDYEQYF